Listed here is a single T cell receptor beta chain. The target antigen is unknown. V lost 0 bases to trimming and J lost 2 bases; unmatched junction nucleotides: 8. This CDR3 has 17 amino acids. Germline CDR1 is LGHNA and CDR2 is YSLEER. These data are taken from a study of OX40 agonist ivuxolimab in advanced cancers. The overall study: At doses from 0.01 to 10 mg/kg, patients were given intravenous ivuxolimab every 2 weeks.

Study-wide findings and caveats: Expanded clones belonging to CD8+ T cells outnumbered, on average, those of CD4+. CD4+ and CD8+ blood T cells expanded clonally by week 6 at 0.1 to 3.0 mg/kg.

Here immunoSEQ multiplex PCR was the method, and the copy in TCRdb shows in-frame clones only, minus some. The sample lists tens of thousands of clones; about 80% were seen once. The sequencing used CD4+ or CD8+ T cells sorted from blood, collected in a trial of the OX40 agonist ivuxolimab. This clonotype originated in an adult with an advanced solid tumor such as melanoma, head and neck, liver or kidney cancer. The rearrangement uses TRBV4-3 and TRBJ2-3; 7 nucleotides agree with TRBD2. CDR3 in DNA: TGCGCCAGCAGCCAAGATGTAGCTAGCGGTTCCACAGATACGCAGTATTTT. Protein: CASSQDVASGSTDTQYF.